The T cell receptor (beta chain) described here comes from a study of OX40 agonist ivuxolimab in advanced cancers. The wider study: Patients received intravenous ivuxolimab every 2 weeks at 0.01 to 10 mg/kg. The dose-escalation cohort was roughly 83% male, with a mean age of about 58 years, ranging about 20 to 85. Overall study findings and caveats: Patients with a partial response at 0.1-3.0 mg/kg had among the lowest clonal expansion.

This CDR3 has 18 amino acids. Germline CDR1 is LGHNA and CDR2 is YNFKEQ. V trimming: 3 bases; J trimming: 1 base; junction bases outside the gene matches: 15. This clone has a single count. Antigen unknown. The protocol was immunoSEQ multiplex PCR, while the TCRdb copy is restricted to in-frame clones and leaves out a portion. The sample yields about 85,000 clones, about 86% seen once. The receptor was isolated from an adult with an advanced solid tumor such as melanoma, head and neck, liver or kidney cancer. This material consisted of CD4+ or CD8+ T cells sorted from blood, taken in a trial of the OX40 agonist ivuxolimab. The rearrangement links TRBV4-2 to TRBJ2-7; TRBD1 agrees at 7 bases. In DNA, the CDR3 is TGTGCCAGCAGCCAGCCGATTCGGGACAGTAAATCTTCCTACGAGCAGTACTTC. Its protein product is CASSQPIRDSKSSYEQYF.